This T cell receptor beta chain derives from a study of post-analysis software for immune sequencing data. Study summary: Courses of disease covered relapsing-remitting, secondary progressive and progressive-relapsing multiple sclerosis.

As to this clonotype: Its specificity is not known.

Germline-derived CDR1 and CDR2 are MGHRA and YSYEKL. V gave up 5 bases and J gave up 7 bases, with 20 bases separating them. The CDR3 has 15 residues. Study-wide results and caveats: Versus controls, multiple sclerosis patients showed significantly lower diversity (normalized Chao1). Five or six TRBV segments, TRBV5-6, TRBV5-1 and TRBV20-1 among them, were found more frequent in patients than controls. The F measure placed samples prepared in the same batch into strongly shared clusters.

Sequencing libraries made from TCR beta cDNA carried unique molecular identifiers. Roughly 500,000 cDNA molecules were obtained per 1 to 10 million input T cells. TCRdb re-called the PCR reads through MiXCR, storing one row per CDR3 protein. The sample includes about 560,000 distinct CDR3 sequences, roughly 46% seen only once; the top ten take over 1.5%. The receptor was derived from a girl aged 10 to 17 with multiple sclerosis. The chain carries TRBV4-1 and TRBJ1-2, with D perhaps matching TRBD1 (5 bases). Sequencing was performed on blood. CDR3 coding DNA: TGCGCCAGCAGCGCACCGTACTCGGGCAGGGCTGGCTACACCTTC. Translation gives CASSAPYSGRAGYTF.